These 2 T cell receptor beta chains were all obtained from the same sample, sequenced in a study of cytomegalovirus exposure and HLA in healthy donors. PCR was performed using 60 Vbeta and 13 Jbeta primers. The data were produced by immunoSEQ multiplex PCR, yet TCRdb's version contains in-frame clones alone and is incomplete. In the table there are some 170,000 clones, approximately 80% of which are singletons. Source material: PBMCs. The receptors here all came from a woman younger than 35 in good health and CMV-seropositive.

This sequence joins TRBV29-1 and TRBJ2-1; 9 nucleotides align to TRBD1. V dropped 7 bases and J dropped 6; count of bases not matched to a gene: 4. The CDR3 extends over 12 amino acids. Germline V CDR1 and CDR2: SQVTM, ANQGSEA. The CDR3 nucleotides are TGCAGCGCCCGACAGGGGGTCAATGAGCAGTTCTTC. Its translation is CSARQGVNEQFF.

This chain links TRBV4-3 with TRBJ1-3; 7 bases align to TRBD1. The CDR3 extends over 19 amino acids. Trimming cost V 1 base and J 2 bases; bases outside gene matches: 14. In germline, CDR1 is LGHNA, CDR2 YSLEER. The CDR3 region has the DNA TGCGCCAGCAGCCAAGTGGATCCCCGCCAGACAGGGACTGGAAACACCATATATTTT. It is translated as CASSQVDPRQTGTGNTIYF.